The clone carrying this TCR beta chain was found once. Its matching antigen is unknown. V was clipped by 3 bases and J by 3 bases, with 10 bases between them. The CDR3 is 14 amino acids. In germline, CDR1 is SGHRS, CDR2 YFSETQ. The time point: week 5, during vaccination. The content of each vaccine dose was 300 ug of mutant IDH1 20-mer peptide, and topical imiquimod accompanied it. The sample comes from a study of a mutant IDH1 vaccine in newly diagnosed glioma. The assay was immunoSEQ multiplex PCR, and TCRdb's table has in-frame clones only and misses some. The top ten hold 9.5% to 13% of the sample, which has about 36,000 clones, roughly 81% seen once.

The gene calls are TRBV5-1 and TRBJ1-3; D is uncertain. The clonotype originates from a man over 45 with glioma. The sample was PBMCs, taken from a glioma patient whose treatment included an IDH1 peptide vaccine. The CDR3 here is CASSSAPHGNTIYF. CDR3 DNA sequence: TGCGCCAGCAGCTCGGCCCCTCATGGAAACACCATATATTTT.